This TCR beta chain was sequenced during a study of tumor-infiltrating lymphocytes in localized non-small cell lung cancer. Study overall: Some samples were collected after neoadjuvant chemotherapy; smokers, never-smokers and several histologies were included.

Only in-frame clones appear in the TCRdb table, and some are missing; sequencing was by immunoSEQ multiplex PCR. The sample has some 15,000 clones, roughly 76% seen once. Overall study findings and caveats: Not all patients were TCR sequenced, owing to tissue quantity. Different pieces of the same tissue went to different assays, confounding technical variation with intratumor heterogeneity.

Germline CDR1 reads SEHNR; CDR2 reads FQNEAQ (reference sequence). The CDR3 is 13 residues long. Trimming left V 2 bases short and J 4 bases short, with 7 bases between. As to this clone: The antigen is unknown.

The chain has TRBV7-9 and TRBJ2-3; D may be TRBD1 (5 bases). The sequencing sample was made of lung tumor tissue. This receptor was obtained from a human donor with non-small cell lung cancer. The CDR3 protein is CASSLPGSDTQYF. The CDR3 DNA is TGTGCCAGCAGCTTACCAGGGTCAGATACGCAGTATTTT.